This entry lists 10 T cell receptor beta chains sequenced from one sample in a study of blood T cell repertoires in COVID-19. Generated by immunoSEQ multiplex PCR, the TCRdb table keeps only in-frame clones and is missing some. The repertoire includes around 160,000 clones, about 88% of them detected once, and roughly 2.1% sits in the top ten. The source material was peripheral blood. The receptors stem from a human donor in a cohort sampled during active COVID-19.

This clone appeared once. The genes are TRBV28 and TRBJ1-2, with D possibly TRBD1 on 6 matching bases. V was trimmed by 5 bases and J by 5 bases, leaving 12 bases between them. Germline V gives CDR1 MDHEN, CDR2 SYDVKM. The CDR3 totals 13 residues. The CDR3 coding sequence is TGTGCCAGCAGTCCAGGACAGAAATATGGCTACACCTTC. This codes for CASSPGQKYGYTF.

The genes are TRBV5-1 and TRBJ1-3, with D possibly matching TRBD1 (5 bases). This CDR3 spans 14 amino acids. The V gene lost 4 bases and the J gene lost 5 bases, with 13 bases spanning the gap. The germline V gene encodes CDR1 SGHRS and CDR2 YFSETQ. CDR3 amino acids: CASSRSGVRNTIYF. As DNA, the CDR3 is TGCGCCAGCAGCCGGTCGGGGGTACGAAACACCATATATTTT.

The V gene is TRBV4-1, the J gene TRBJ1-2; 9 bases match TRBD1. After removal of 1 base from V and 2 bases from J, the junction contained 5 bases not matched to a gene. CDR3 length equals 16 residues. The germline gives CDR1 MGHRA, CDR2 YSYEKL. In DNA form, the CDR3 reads TGCGCCAGCAGCCAAGGGGGACAGGGCACAAACTATGGCTACACCTTC. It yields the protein CASSQGGQGTNYGYTF.

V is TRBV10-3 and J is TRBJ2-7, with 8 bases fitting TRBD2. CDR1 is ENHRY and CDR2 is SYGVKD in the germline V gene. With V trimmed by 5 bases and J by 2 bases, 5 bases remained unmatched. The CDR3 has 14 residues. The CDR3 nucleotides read TGTGCCATCAGTTTAGCGGGACAAACCTACGAGCAGTACTTC. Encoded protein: CAISLAGQTYEQYF.

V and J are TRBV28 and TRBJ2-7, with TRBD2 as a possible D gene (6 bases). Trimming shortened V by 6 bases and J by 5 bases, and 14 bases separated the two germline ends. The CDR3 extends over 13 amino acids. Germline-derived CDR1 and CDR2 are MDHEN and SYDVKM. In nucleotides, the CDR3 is TGTGCCAGCAGGACCGCTGGAGGGGACGAGCAGTACTTC. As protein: CASRTAGGDEQYF.

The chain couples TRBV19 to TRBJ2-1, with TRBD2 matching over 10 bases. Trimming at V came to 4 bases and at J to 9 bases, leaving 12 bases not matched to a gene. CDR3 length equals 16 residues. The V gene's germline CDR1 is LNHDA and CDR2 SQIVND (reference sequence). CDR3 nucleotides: TGTGCCAGTAGTAGCAGACTAGCGGGTGGGATGAGTGAGCAGTTCTTC. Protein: CASSSRLAGGMSEQFF.

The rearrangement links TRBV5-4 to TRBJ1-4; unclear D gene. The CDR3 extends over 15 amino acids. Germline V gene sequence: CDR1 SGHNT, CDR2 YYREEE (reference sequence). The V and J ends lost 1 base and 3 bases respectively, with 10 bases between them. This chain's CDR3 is CASSLSADSNEKLFF. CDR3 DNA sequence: TGTGCCAGCAGCTTGTCTGCGGACTCTAATGAAAAACTGTTTTTT.

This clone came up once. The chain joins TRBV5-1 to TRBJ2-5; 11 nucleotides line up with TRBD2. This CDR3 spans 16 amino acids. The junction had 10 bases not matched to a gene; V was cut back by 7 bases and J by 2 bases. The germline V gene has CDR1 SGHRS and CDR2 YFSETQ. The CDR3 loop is CASLNLAGGLQETQYF. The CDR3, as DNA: TGCGCCAGCCTTAACTTAGCGGGGGGGCTACAAGAGACCCAGTACTTC.

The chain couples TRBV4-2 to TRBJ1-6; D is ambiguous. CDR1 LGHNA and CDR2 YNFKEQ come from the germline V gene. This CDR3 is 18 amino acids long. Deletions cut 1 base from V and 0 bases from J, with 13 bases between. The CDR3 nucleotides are TGTGCCAGCAGCCAAGCCTTAGAAGGGAGCTCCTATAATTCACCCCTCCACTTT. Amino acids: CASSQALEGSSYNSPLHF.

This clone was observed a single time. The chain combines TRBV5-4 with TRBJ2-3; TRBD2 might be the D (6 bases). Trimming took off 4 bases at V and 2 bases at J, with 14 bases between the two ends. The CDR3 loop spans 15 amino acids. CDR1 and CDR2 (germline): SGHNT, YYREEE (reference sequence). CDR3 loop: CASSRGPGVTDTQYF. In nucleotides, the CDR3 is TGTGCCAGCAGCCGCGGTCCGGGAGTCACAGATACGCAGTATTTT. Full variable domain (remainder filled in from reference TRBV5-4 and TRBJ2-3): ETGVTQSPTHLIKTRGQQVTLRCSSQSGHNTVSWYQQALGQGPQFIFQYYREEENGRGNFPPRFSGLQFPNYSSELNVNALELDDSALYLCASSRGPGVTDTQYFGPGTRLTVL.